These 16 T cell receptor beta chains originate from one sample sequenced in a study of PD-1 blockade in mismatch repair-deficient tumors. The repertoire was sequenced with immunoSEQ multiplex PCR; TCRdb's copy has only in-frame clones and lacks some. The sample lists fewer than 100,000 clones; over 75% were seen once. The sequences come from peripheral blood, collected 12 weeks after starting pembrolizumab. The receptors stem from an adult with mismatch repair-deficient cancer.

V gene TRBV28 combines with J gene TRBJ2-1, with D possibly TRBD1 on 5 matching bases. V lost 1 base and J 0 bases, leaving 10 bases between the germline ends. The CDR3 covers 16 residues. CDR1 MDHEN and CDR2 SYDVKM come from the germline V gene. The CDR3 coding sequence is TGTGCCAGCAGTTTATCCGGCAGGGCCTCCTACAATGAGCAGTTCTTC. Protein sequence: CASSLSGRASYNEQFF. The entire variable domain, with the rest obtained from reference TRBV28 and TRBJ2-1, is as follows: DVKVTQSSRYLVKRTGEKVFLECVQDMDHENMFWYRQDPGLGLRLIYFSYDVKMKEKGDIPEGYSVSREKKERFSLILESASTNQTSMYLCASSLSGRASYNEQFFGPGTRLTVL.

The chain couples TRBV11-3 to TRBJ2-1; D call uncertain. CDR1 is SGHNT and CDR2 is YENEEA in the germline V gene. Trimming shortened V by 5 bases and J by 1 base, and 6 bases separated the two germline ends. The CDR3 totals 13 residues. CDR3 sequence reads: CASSPGSYNEQFF. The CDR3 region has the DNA TGTGCCAGCAGCCCAGGATCCTACAATGAGCAGTTCTTC.

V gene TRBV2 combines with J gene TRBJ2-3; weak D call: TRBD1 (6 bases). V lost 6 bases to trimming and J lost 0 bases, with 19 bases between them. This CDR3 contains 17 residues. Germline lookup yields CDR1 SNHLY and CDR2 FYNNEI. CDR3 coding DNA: TGTGCCAGCAGGAAGGGTTCCGGGACACATAGCACAGATACGCAGTATTTT. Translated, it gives CASRKGSGTHSTDTQYF.

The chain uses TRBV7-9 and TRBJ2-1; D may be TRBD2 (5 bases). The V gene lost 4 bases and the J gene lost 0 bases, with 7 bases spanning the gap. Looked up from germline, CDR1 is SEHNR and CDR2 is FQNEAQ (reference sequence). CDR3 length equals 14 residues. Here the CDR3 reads CASSSGNSYNEQFF. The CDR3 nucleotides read TGTGCCAGCAGCTCCGGGAACTCCTACAATGAGCAGTTCTTC. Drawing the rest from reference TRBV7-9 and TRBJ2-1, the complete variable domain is DTGVSQNPRHKITKRGQNVTFRCDPISEHNRLYWYRQTLGQGPEFLTYFQNEAQLEKSRLLSDRFSAERPKGSFSTLEIQRTEQGDSAMYLCASSSGNSYNEQFFGPGTRLTVL.

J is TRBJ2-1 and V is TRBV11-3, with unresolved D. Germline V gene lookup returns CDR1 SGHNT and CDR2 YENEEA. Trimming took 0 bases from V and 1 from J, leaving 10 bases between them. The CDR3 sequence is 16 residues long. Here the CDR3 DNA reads TGTGCCAGCAGCTTAGATAGTGGGCGATCCTACAATGAGCAGTTCTTC. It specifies CASSLDSGRSYNEQFF.

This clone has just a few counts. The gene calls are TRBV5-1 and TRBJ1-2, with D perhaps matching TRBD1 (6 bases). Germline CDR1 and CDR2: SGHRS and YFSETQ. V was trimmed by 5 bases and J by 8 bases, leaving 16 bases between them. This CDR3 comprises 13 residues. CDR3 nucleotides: TGCGCCAGCAGTCCGGGACAACCGCAGGGCTACACCTTC. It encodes CASSPGQPQGYTF.

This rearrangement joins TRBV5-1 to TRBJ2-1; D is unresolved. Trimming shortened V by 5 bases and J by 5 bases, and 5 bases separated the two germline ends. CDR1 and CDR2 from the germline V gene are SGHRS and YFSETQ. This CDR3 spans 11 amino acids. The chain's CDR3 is CASSGDNEQFF. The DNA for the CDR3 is TGCGCCAGCAGTGGGGACAATGAGCAGTTCTTC.

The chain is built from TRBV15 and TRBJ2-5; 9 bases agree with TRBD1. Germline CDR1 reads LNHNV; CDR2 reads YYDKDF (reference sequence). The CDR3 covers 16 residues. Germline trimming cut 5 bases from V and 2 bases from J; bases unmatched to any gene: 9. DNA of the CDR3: TGTGCCACCAGCCCCCGGACAGGGGCCGGGCAAGAGACCCAGTACTTC. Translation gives CATSPRTGAGQETQYF.

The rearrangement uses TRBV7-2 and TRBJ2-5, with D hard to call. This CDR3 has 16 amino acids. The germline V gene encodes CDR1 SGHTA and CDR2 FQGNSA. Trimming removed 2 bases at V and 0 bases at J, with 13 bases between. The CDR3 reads CASSLLPQEYQETQYF. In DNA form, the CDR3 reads TGTGCCAGCAGCTTATTACCCCAGGAATACCAAGAGACCCAGTACTTC.

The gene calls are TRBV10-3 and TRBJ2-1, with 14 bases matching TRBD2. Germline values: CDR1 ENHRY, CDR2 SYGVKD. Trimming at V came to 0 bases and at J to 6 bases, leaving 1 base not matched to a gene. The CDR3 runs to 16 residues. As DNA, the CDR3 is TGTGCCATCAGTGAGTCGGGGACTAGCGGGAGCAATGAGCAGTTCTTC. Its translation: CAISESGTSGSNEQFF.

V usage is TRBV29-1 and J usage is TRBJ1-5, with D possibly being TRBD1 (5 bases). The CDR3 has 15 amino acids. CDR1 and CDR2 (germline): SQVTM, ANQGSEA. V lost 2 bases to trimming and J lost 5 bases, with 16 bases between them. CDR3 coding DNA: TGCAGCGTTGAAATGGTATGGGGGTATGATCAGCCCCAGCATTTT. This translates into CSVEMVWGYDQPQHF.

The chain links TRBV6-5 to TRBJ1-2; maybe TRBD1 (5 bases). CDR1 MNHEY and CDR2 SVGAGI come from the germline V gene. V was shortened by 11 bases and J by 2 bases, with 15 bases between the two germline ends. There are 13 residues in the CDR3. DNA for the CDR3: TGTGCCGCTGCCGGGGGGTCCAACTATGGCTACACCTTC. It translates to CAAAGGSNYGYTF.

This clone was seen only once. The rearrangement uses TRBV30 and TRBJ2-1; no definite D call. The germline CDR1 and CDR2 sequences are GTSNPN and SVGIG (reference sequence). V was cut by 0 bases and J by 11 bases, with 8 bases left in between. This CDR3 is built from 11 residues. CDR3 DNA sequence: TGTGCCTGGAGTGTTAGAGGCAAGCAGTTCTTC. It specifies CAWSVRGKQFF.

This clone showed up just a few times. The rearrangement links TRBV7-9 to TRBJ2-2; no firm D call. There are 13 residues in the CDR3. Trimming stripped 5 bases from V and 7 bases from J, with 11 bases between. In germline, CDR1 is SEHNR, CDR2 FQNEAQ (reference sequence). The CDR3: CASSTRTDGELFF. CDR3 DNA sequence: TGTGCCAGCAGCACCCGGACGGACGGGGAGCTGTTTTTT.

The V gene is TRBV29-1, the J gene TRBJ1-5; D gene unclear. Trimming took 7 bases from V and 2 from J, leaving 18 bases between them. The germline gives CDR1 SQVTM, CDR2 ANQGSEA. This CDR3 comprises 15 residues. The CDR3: CSATLPGLGNQPQHF. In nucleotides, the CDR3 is TGCAGCGCCACCCTCCCGGGTTTGGGCAATCAGCCCCAGCATTTT.

This CDR3 is CASSGHGSYTDTQYF. The CDR3 DNA follows: TGTGCCAGCAGCGGACACGGATCCTACACAGATACGCAGTATTTT. V gene TRBV9 combines with J gene TRBJ2-3; D is uncertain. Germline CDR1 is SGDLS and CDR2 is YYNGEE. Trimming pared 3 bases from V and 2 bases from J, leaving 13 bases between. The CDR3 is made up of 15 amino acids. Drawing the rest from reference TRBV9 and TRBJ2-3, the complete variable domain is DSGVTQTPKHLITATGQRVTLRCSPRSGDLSVYWYQQSLDQGLQFLIQYYNGEERAKGNILERFSAQQFPDLHSELNLSSLELGDSALYFCASSGHGSYTDTQYFGPGTRLTVL.